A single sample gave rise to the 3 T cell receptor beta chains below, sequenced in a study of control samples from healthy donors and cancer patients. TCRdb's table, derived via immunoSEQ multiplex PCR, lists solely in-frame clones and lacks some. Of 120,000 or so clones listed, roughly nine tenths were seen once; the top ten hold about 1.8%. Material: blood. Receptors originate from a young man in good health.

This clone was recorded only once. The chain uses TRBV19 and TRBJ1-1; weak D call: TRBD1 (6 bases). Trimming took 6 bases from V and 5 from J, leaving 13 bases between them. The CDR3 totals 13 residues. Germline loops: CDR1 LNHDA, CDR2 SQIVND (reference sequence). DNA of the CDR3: TGTGCCAGTAGGGTACAGGGTCTGACTGAAGCTTTCTTT. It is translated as CASRVQGLTEAFF.

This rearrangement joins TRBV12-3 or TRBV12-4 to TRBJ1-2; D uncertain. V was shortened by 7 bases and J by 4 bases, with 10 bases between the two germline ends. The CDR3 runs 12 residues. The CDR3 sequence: CASNPGFYGYTF. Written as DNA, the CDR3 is TGTGCCAGCAATCCAGGATTCTATGGCTACACCTTC.

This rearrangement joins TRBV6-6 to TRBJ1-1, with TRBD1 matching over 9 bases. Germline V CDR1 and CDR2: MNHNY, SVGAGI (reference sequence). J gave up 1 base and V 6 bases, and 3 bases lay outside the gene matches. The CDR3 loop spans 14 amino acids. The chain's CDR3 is CASRGQGSNTEAFF. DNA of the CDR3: TGTGCCAGCAGGGGACAGGGATCGAACACTGAAGCTTTCTTT.